This entry lists 26 T cell receptor beta chains sequenced from one sample in a study of cytomegalovirus exposure and HLA in healthy donors. PCR employed 60 Vbeta and 13 Jbeta primers. The assay was immunoSEQ multiplex PCR, and TCRdb's table has in-frame clones only and misses some. The repertoire holds about 170,000 clones, 70% to 80% seen once, with around 1.9% in the top ten. Sequencing was performed on PBMCs. Receptors were obtained from a woman aged 25 to 39 in good health and CMV-seropositive.

The chain couples TRBV15 to TRBJ1-1; TRBD1 matches 7 bases. The CDR3 consists of 17 residues. V lost 4 bases to trimming and J lost 3 bases; unmatched junction nucleotides: 14. CDR1 is LNHNV, CDR2 YYDKDF, per germline (reference sequence). This CDR3 is CATSTQGQDRPDTEAFF. Written as DNA, the CDR3 is TGTGCCACCAGCACCCAAGGACAGGACCGACCTGACACTGAAGCTTTCTTT.

The table lists this clone with a few counts. V gene TRBV28 combines with J gene TRBJ1-4, with D maybe TRBD1 (6 bases). V dropped 3 bases and J dropped 6 bases, with 11 bases sitting between them. Germline V gene data show CDR1 as MDHEN and CDR2 as SYDVKM. The CDR3 is 14 amino acids. The CDR3 is CASSLLQGHEKLFF. In nucleotides, the CDR3 is TGTGCCAGCAGTTTGTTACAGGGACATGAAAAACTGTTTTTT.

The rearrangement uses TRBV7-9 and TRBJ2-5, with a weak D call TRBD2 (5 bases). Per the germline V gene, CDR1 is SEHNR and CDR2 is FQNEAQ (reference sequence). V was trimmed by 1 base and J by 3 bases, leaving 18 bases between them. This CDR3 comprises 17 residues. The DNA of the CDR3 is TGTGCCAGCAGCTTAGTGGGAGAGGGAAGAGTAAAAGAGACCCAGTACTTC. This sequence encodes CASSLVGEGRVKETQYF.

The rearrangement uses TRBV7-2 and TRBJ2-3, with TRBD2 matching over 7 bases. Germline lookup yields CDR1 SGHTA and CDR2 FQGNSA. CDR3 length: 15 amino acids. V shed 1 base, J shed 6 bases, and the junction held 7 bases outside the gene matches. In nucleotides, the CDR3 is TGTGCCAGCAGCTTAGAGGGCGGGAGCAGCGATACGCAGTATTTT. It yields the protein CASSLEGGSSDTQYF.

The J gene is TRBJ2-3, the V gene TRBV7-2, with D hard to call. V lost 3 bases and J lost 4, with 5 bases in between. CDR3 length equals 12 residues. Germline CDR1 and CDR2: SGHTA and FQGNSA. The CDR3, as DNA: TGTGCCAGCAGCTTCCTCCCAGATACGCAGTATTTT. Translating gives CASSFLPDTQYF.

J is TRBJ2-7 and V is TRBV28; D perhaps matches TRBD2 (5 bases). The CDR3 has 14 amino acids. V shed 6 bases and J shed 6 bases, with 18 bases lying between them. Germline V gene sequence: CDR1 MDHEN, CDR2 SYDVKM. CDR3 nucleotides: TGTGCCAGCAGAGTCGGGCTAGCAGGAGGCGAGCAGTACTTC. Translated: CASRVGLAGGEQYF.

This clone appeared once. The same CDR3 also results from other DNA sequences found in this sample. The chain carries TRBV25-1 and TRBJ2-7, with TRBD2 as a possible D gene (6 bases). Trimming removed 5 bases from V and 3 bases from J, with 11 bases in between. CDR3 length equals 13 residues. The germline gives CDR1 MGHDK, CDR2 SYGVNS. CDR3 region: CASSRDSGYEQYF. The CDR3 region has the DNA TGTGCCAGCAGTAGGGACTCGGGCTACGAGCAGTACTTC.

The chain recombines TRBV19 with TRBJ2-7; 9 bases agree with TRBD1. V lost 6 bases and J lost 3; bases outside the gene matches: 3. Germline V lookup: CDR1 LNHDA, CDR2 SQIVND (reference sequence). The CDR3 runs to 13 residues. This CDR3 is CASRGTGNYEQYF. For the CDR3, the DNA is TGTGCCAGTAGGGGGACAGGGAACTACGAGCAGTACTTC.

CDR3 bases: TGTGCCATCACCCGGGACAGGGGGATCGAGCAGTACTTC. It translates to CAITRDRGIEQYF. The chain carries TRBV10-3 and TRBJ2-7; the match to TRBD1 covers 11 bases. This CDR3 region has 13 residues. The V gene's germline CDR1 is ENHRY and CDR2 SYGVKD. Trimming cost V 7 bases and J 6 bases; bases outside gene matches: 5.

This sequence joins TRBV29-1 and TRBJ2-7; 9 bases match TRBD2. The CDR3 extends over 14 amino acids. V lost 8 bases and J lost 3; bases outside the gene matches: 11. The germline V gene has CDR1 SQVTM and CDR2 ANQGSEA. This CDR3 reads CSFGAGGGVYEQYF. CDR3 coding DNA: TGCAGCTTCGGGGCGGGAGGGGGGGTCTACGAGCAGTACTTC.

The chain carries TRBV2 and TRBJ2-1; 9 bases line up with TRBD1. The germline CDR1 and CDR2 sequences are SNHLY and FYNNEI. The CDR3 runs 14 residues. The V segment lost 8 bases and the J segment 4 bases; nucleotides outside the gene matches: 6. CDR3 loop: CASAWDREYNEQFF. CDR3 bases: TGTGCCAGCGCCTGGGACAGGGAGTACAATGAGCAGTTCTTC.

The table lists this clone with a count of one. V usage is TRBV7-8 and J usage is TRBJ1-1; 8 bases are a match to TRBD1. Trimming removed 0 bases from V and 4 bases from J; junction bases left unmatched: 4. Germline CDR1 and CDR2: SGHVS and FQNEAQ. The CDR3 covers 15 residues. The CDR3 nucleotides are TGTGCCAGCAGCTTAGCCCCCGACAGGGGCACTGAAGCTTTCTTT. This codes for CASSLAPDRGTEAFF.

The chain has TRBV5-1 and TRBJ2-5; D unresolved. The CDR3 is made up of 12 amino acids. V was pared by 0 bases and J by 5 bases, with 5 bases between. Per germline, CDR1 SGHRS and CDR2 YFSETQ. The CDR3: CASSLDSETQYF. As DNA, the CDR3 is TGCGCCAGCAGCTTGGATAGTGAGACCCAGTACTTC.

The CDR3 nucleotides are TGTGCCAGCAGTTACTCGGGGGGGACGATTTACGAGCAGTACTTC. Translation gives CASSYSGGTIYEQYF. The chain carries TRBV6-5 and TRBJ2-7, with TRBD2 matching over 7 bases. J was trimmed by 4 bases and V by 0 bases; bases with no gene match: 6. The germline gives CDR1 MNHEY, CDR2 SVGAGI. CDR3 length equals 15 residues.

V and J are TRBV7-2 and TRBJ2-7, with D possibly TRBD1 on 6 matching bases. V lost 2 bases and J lost 8, with 19 bases in between. Germline V gene lookup returns CDR1 SGHTA and CDR2 FQGNSA. The CDR3 sequence is 15 residues long. This chain's CDR3 is CASSLIGAGEIQQYF. The CDR3 DNA reads TGTGCCAGCAGCTTAATTGGAGCAGGGGAAATTCAGCAGTACTTC.

The chain joins TRBV19 to TRBJ2-3, with 13 bases that match TRBD2. Germline trimming cut 6 bases from V and 5 bases from J; bases unmatched to any gene: 8. CDR1 is LNHDA, CDR2 SQIVND, per germline (reference sequence). The CDR3 runs 16 residues. The CDR3 is CASRPGRTSGRDTQYF. CDR3 nucleotide sequence: TGTGCCAGTAGACCCGGGAGGACTAGCGGGAGAGATACGCAGTATTTT.

This clone has more than one count but fewer than ten. CDR3 protein: CASREGVMVYEQYF. CDR3 DNA sequence: TGTGCCAGCAGAGAGGGGGTCATGGTATACGAGCAGTACTTC. The chain carries TRBV28 and TRBJ2-7; TRBD1 is a possible D gene (6 bases). Trimming stripped 6 bases from V and 4 bases from J, with 16 bases between. Germline V gene data show CDR1 as MDHEN and CDR2 as SYDVKM. The CDR3 has 14 residues.

The chain uses TRBV6-5 and TRBJ1-2, with D perhaps matching TRBD1 (5 bases). Trimming took off 0 bases at V and 6 bases at J, with 8 bases between the two ends. Germline assignment: CDR1 MNHEY and CDR2 SVGAGI. CDR3 length: 13 residues. Written as DNA, the CDR3 is TGTGCCAGCAGTTACTCAAGGGGTGATGGCTACACCTTC. Encoded protein: CASSYSRGDGYTF.

CDR3: CASSSRSPGLAGGSYEQYF. Here the CDR3 DNA reads TGTGCCAGCAGCTCCAGATCCCCGGGACTAGCGGGGGGATCATACGAGCAGTACTTC. The rearrangement joins TRBV7-2 to TRBJ2-7, with 15 positions matching TRBD2. CDR1 and CDR2 from the germline V gene are SGHTA and FQGNSA. The CDR3 totals 19 residues. Germline trimming cut 4 bases from V and 4 bases from J; bases unmatched to any gene: 14.

The chain is built from TRBV29-1 and TRBJ1-2; 12 bases are shared with TRBD1. Looked up from germline, CDR1 is SQVTM and CDR2 is ANQGSEA. With V trimmed by 0 bases and J by 8 bases, 7 bases remained unmatched. The CDR3 is 15 amino acids. The CDR3 bases are TGCAGCGTTGAAGATCTGGGACAGGGGGCAAAAGGCTACACCTTC. As protein: CSVEDLGQGAKGYTF.

This sequence joins TRBV19 and TRBJ2-5, with 13 bases fitting TRBD2. V lost 5 bases to trimming and J lost 4 bases; unmatched junction nucleotides: 10. CDR1 and CDR2 (germline): LNHDA, SQIVND (reference sequence). The CDR3 loop spans 17 amino acids. The CDR3 DNA sequence: TGTGCCAGTAGTCCAGGACTAGCGGGGGACGCCCGAGAGACCCAGTACTTC. Translating it yields CASSPGLAGDARETQYF.

The chain links TRBV27 to TRBJ1-1; D is undetermined. Germline V lookup: CDR1 MNHEY, CDR2 SMNVEV (reference sequence). V lost 3 bases and J 4 bases, leaving 9 bases between the germline ends. The length of the CDR3 is 13 residues. The CDR3 spells CASSFGSFTEAFF. For the CDR3, the DNA is TGTGCCAGCAGTTTCGGGTCGTTCACTGAAGCTTTCTTT.

The CDR3 DNA reads as TGTGCCAGCAGTTACCCCCCGGACAGGGGGTCTGGAGCTTTCTTT. The encoded protein is CASSYPPDRGSGAFF. This chain uses TRBV6-5 with TRBJ1-1; 10 bases line up with TRBD1. The CDR3 runs to 15 residues. After removal of 2 bases from V and 10 bases from J, the junction contained 10 bases not matched to a gene. CDR1 and CDR2 from the germline V gene are MNHEY and SVGAGI.

The V and J genes are TRBV27 and TRBJ1-2; D is undetermined. Trimming left V 4 bases short and J 7 bases short, with 19 bases between. The germline gives CDR1 MNHEY, CDR2 SMNVEV (reference sequence). This CDR3 has 15 amino acids. CDR3 DNA: TGTGCCAGCAGTTCCTCCGGGTCCGGGATTGGTGGCTACACCTTC. Its translation: CASSSSGSGIGGYTF.

The chain links TRBV10-3 to TRBJ2-5; TRBD1 is a possible D gene (5 bases). Trimming took off 0 bases at V and 7 bases at J, with 12 bases between the two ends. CDR1 is ENHRY and CDR2 is SYGVKD in the germline V gene. CDR3 length equals 14 residues. The CDR3 region is CAISESEGVWTQYF. The CDR3 bases are TGTGCCATCAGTGAGTCGGAAGGGGTTTGGACCCAGTACTTC.

The gene calls are TRBV5-8 and TRBJ1-4; weak D call: TRBD1 (6 bases). V dropped 7 bases and J dropped 7 bases, with 14 bases sitting between them. The germline CDR1 and CDR2 sequences are SGHTS and YDEGEE. The CDR3 spans 13 residues. DNA of the CDR3: TGTGCCAGCGGACGACAGGCGCTTGAAAAACTGTTTTTT. It yields the protein CASGRQALEKLFF.